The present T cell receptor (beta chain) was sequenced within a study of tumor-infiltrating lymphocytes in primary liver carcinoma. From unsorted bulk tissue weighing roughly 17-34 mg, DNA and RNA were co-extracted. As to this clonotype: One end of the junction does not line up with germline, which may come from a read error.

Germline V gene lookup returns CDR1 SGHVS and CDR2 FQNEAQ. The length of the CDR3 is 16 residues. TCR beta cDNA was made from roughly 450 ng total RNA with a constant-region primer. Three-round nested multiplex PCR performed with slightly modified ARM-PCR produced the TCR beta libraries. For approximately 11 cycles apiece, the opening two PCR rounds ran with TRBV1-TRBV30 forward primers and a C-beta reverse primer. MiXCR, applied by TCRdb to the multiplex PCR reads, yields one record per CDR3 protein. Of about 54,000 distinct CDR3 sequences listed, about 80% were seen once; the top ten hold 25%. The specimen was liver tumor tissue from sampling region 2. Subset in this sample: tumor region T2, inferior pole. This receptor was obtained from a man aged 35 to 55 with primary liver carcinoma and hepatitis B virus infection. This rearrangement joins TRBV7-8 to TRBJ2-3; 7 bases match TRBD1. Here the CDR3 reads CASTLVSTGNTDTQYF. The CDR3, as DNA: TGTGCCAGCACCTTAGTCTCGACAGGGAACACAGATACACAGTATTTT.